Reported below is one T cell receptor beta chain. CDR3 size: 15 residues. The germline V gene encodes CDR1 SGHDT and CDR2 YYEEEE. The trim removed 1 base at V and 4 bases at J, leaving 5 bases unmatched. The sample originates from a study of blood T cell repertoires in COVID-19. Assay: immunoSEQ multiplex PCR; the TCRdb copy retains only in-frame clones and omits some. This sample yields around 170,000 clones, of which around 90% are seen a single time; approximately 9% belongs to the top ten. The chain has TRBV5-6 and TRBJ1-3; 7 bases align to TRBD1. Material: PBMCs or T cells enriched from blood (not recorded which). The sequence came from a woman aged 18-29 years who had recovered from COVID-19. DNA of the CDR3: TGTGCCAGCAGCTTGAAGGGGGCGGGAGGAAACACCATATATTTT. Its translation: CASSLKGAGGNTIYF. Looking up the rest from reference TRBV5-6 and TRBJ1-3 gives the full variable domain: DAGVTQSPTHLIKTRGQQVTLRCSPKSGHDTVSWYQQALGQGPQFIFQYYEEEERQRGNFPDRFSGHQFPNYSSELNVNALLLGDSALYLCASSLKGAGGNTIYFGEGSWLTVV.